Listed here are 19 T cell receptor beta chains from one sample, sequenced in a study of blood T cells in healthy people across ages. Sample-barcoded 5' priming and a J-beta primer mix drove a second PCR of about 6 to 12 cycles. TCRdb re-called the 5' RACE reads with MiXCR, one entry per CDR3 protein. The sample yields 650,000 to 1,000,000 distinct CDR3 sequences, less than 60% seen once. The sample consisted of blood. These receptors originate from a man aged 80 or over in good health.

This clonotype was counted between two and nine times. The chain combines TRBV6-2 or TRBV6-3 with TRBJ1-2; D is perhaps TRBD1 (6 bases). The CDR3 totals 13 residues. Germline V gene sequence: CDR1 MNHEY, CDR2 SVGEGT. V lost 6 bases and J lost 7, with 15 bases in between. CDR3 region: CASSSGQPGGYTF. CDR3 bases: TGTGCCAGCAGCTCTGGACAGCCAGGTGGCTACACCTTC.

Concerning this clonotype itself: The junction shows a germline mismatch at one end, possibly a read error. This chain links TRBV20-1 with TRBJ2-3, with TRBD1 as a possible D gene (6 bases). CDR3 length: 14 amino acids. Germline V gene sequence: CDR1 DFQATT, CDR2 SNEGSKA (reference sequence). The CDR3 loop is CSAGGQSWTDTQYF. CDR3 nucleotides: TGTAGTGCTGGCGGACAGTCTTGGACAGATACGCAGTATTTT.

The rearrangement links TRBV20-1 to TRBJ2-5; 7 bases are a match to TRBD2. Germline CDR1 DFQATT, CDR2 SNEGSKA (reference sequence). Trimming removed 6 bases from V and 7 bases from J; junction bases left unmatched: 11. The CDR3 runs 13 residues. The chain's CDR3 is CSAQEPGGTTQYF. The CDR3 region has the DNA TGCAGTGCCCAAGAACCCGGGGGGACGACCCAGTACTTC.

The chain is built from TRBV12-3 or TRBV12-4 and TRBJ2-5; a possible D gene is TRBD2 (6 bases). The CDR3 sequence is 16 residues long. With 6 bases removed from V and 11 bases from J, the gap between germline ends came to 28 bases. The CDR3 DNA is TGTGCCAGCAGCGCCCGGGGGAATCCGTATGGGTATGAGCAGTACTTC. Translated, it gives CASSARGNPYGYEQYF.

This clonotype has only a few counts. CDR3 in amino acids: CASSYLQGGRYEQYF. In DNA, the CDR3 is TGTGCCAGCAGTTACTTACAGGGTGGTCGCTACGAGCAGTACTTC. This chain joins TRBV6-5 and TRBJ2-7; D possibly corresponds to TRBD1 (6 bases). The CDR3 runs 15 residues. Germline V gives CDR1 MNHEY, CDR2 SVGAGI. Deletions cut 1 base from V and 3 bases from J, with 13 bases between.

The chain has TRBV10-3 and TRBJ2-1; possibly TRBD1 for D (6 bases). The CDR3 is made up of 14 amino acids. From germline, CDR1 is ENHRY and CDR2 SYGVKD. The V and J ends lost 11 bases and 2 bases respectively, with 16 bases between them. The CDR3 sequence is CAVNQGTTYNEQFF. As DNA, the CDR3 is TGTGCCGTCAACCAGGGGACGACCTACAATGAGCAGTTCTTC.

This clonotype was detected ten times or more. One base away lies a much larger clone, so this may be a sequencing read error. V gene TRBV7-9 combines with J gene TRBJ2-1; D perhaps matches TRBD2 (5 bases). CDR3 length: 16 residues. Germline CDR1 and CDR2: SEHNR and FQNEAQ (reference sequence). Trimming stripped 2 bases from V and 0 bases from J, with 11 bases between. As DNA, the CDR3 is TGTGCCAGCAGCTTAATCGGAGGTAGCTCCTACAATGAGCAGTTCTTC. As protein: CASSLIGGSSYNEQFF. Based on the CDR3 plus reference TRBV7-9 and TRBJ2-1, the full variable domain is DTGVSQNPRHKITKRGQNVTFRCDPISEHNRLYWYRQTLGQGPEFLTYFQNEAQLEKSRLLSDRFSAERPKGSFSTLEIQRTEQGDSAMYLCASSLIGGSSYNEQFFGPGTRLTVL.

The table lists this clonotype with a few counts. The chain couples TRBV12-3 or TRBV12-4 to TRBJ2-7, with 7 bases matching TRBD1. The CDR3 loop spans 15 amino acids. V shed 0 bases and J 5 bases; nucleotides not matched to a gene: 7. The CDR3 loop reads CASSLAGQGVNEQYF. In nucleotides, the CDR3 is TGTGCCAGCAGTTTAGCGGGCCAGGGGGTGAACGAGCAGTACTTC.

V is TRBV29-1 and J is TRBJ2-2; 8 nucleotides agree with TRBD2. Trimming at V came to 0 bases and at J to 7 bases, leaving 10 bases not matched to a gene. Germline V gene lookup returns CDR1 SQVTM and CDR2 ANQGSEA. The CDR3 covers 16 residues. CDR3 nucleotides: TGCAGCGTTGAAGACCTCGCCGGGAGGGCTGACGGGGAGCTGTTTTTT. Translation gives CSVEDLAGRADGELFF.

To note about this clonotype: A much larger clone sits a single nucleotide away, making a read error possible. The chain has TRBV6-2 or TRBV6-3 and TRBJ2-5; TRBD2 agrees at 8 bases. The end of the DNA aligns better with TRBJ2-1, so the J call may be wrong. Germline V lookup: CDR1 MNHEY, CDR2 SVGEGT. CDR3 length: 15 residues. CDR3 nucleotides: TGTGCCAGCAGTTACCTACTAGCGGTACAAGAGACCCAGTTCTTC. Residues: CASSYLLAVQETQFF.

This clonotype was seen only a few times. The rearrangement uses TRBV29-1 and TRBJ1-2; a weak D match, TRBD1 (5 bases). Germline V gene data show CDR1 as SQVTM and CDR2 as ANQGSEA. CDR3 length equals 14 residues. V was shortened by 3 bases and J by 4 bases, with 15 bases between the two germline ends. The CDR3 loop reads CSVETPAGTYGYTF. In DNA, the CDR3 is TGCAGCGTTGAGACCCCGGCGGGGACCTATGGCTACACCTTC.

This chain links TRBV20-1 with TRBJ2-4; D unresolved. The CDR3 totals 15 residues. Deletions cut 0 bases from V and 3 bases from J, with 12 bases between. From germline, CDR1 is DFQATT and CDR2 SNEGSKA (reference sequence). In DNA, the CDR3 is TGCAGTGCTAGAGATGGAGTGGGTAGCAAAAACATTCAGTACTTC. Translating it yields CSARDGVGSKNIQYF.

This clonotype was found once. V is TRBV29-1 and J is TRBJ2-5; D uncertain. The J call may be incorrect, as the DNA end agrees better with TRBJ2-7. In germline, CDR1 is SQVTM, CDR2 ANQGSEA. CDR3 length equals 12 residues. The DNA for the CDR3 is TGCAGCGCCATGGAAAGCTCCTACGAGCAGTACTTC. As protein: CSAMESSYEQYF.

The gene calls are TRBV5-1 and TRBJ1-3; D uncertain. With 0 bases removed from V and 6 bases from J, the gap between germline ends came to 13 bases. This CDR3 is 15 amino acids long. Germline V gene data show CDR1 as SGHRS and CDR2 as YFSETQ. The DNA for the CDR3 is TGCGCCAGCAGCTTGGGGCCCGCGGCTGCAAACACCATATATTTT. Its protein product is CASSLGPAAANTIYF.

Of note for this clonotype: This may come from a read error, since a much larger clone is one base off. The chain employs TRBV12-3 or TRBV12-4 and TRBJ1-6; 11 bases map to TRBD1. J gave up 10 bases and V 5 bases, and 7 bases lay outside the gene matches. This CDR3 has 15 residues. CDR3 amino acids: CASSRRTGGGSPLHF. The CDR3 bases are TGTGCCAGCAGTCGGAGGACAGGGGGCGGATCACCCCTCCACTTT.

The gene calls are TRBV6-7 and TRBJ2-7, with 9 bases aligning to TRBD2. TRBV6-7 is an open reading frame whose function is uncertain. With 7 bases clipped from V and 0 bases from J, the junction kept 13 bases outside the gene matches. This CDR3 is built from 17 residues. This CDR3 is CASKSGRLTLYSYEQYF. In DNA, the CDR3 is TGTGCCAGCAAAAGCGGGAGGCTCACCTTATACTCCTACGAGCAGTACTTC.

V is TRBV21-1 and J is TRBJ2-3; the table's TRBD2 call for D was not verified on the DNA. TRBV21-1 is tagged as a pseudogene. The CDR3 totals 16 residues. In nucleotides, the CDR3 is TGTGCCAGCAGCAAAGGACCTAGCGGATGTACAGATACGCAGTATTTT. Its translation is CASSKGPSGCTDTQYF.

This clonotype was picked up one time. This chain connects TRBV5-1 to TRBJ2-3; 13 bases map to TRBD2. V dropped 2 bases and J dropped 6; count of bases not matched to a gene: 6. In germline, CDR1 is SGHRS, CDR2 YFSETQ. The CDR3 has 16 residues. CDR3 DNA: TGCGCCAGCAGCTTCGGACTAGCGGGAGATAGGGATACGCAGTATTTT. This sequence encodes CASSFGLAGDRDTQYF.

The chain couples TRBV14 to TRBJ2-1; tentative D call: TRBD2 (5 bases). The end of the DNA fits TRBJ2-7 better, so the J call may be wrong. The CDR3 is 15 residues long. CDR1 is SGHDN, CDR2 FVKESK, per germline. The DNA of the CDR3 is TGTGCCAGCAGCCGTTACGCGGACTCCTACAATGAGCAGTACTTC. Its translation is CASSRYADSYNEQYF.